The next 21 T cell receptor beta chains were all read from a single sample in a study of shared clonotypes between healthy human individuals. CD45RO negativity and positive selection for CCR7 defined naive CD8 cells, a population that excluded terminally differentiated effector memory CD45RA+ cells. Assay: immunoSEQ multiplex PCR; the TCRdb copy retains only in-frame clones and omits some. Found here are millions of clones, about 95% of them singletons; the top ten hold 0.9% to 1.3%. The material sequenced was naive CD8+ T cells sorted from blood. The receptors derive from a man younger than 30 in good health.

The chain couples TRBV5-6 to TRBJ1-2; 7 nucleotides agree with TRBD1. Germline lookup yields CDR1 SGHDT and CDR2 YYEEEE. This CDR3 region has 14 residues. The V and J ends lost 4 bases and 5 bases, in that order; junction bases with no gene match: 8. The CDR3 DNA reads TGTGCCAGCAGCCCGGCGACAGGGACTTATGGCTACACCTTC. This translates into CASSPATGTYGYTF.

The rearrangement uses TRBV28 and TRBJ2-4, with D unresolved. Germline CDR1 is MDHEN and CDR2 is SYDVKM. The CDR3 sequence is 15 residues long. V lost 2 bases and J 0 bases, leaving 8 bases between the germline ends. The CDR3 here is CASSLNFLAKNIQYF. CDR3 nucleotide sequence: TGTGCCAGCAGTTTAAACTTTTTAGCCAAAAACATTCAGTACTTC.

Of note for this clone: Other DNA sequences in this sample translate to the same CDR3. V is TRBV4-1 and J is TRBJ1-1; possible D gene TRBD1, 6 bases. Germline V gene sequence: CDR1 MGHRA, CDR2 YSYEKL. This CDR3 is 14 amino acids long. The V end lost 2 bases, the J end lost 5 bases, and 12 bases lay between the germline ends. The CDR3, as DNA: TGCGCCAGCAGCCAACTGGGGGCGGGAACTGAAGCTTTCTTT. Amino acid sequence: CASSQLGAGTEAFF.

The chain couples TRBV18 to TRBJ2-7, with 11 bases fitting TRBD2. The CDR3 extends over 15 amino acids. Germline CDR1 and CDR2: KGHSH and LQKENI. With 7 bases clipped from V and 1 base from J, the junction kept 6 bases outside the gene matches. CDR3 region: CASLRTSGSSYEQYF. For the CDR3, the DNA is TGTGCCAGCTTAAGGACTAGCGGGTCTTCCTACGAGCAGTACTTC.

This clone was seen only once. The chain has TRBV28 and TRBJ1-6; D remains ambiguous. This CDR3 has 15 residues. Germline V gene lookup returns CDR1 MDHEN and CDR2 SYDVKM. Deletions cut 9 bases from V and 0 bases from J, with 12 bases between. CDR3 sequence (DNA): TGTGCCAGTGGACGCCACAGCTCCTATAATTCACCCCTCCACTTT. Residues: CASGRHSSYNSPLHF.

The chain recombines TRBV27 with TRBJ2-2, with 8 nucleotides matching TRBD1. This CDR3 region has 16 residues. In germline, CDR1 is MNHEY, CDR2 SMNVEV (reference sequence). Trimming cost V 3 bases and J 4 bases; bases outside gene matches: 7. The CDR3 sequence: CASSFGGRGLTGELFF. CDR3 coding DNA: TGTGCCAGCAGTTTCGGAGGCAGGGGGCTCACCGGGGAGCTGTTTTTT.

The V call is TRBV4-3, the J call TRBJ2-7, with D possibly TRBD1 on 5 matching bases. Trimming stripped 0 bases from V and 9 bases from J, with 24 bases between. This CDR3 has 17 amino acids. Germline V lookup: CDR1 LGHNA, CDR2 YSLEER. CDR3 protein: CASSQDLGQVPNLGQYF. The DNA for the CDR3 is TGCGCCAGCAGCCAAGATTTGGGGCAGGTCCCCAACCTGGGGCAGTACTTC.

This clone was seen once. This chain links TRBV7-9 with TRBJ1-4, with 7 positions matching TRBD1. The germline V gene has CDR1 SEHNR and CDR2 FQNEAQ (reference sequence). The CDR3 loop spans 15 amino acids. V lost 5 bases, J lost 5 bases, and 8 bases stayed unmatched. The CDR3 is CASSPRQGENEKLFF. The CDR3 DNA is TGTGCCAGCAGCCCTCGACAGGGCGAGAATGAAAAACTGTTTTTT. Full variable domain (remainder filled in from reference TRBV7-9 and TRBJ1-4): DTGVSQNPRHKITKRGQNVTFRCDPISEHNRLYWYRQTLGQGPEFLTYFQNEAQLEKSRLLSDRFSAERPKGSFSTLEIQRTEQGDSAMYLCASSPRQGENEKLFFGSGTQLSVL.

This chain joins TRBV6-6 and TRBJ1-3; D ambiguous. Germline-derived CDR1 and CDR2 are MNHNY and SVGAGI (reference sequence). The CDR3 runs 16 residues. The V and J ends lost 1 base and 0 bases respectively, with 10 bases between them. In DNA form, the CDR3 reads TGTGCCAGCAGTTACTATTCTGGCGGCTCTGGAAACACCATATATTTT. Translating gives CASSYYSGGSGNTIYF.

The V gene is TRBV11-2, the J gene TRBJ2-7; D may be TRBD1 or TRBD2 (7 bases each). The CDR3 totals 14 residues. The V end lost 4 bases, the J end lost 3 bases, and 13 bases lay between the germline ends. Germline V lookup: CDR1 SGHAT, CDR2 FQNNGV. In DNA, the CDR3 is TGTGCCAGCAGCTCGACAGGGAGGGGCTACGAGCAGTACTTC. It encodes CASSSTGRGYEQYF.

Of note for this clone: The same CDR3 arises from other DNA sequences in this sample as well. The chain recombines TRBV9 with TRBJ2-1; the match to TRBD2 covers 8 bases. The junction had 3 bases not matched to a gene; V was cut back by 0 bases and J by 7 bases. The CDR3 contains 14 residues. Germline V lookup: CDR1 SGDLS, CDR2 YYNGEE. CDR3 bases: TGTGCCAGCAGCGTAGGAAGCGGGGGAAATGAGCAGTTCTTC. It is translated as CASSVGSGGNEQFF.

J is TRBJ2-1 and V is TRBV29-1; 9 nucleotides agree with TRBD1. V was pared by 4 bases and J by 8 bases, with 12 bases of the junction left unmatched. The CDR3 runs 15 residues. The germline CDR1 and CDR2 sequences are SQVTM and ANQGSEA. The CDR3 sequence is CSVVEVDRGPHEQFF. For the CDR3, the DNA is TGCAGCGTTGTTGAGGTGGACAGGGGTCCCCATGAGCAGTTCTTC.

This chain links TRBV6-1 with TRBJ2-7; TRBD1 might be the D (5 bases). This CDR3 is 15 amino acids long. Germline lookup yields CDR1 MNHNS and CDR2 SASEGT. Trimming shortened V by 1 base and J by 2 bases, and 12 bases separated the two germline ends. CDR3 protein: CASSEGGGTPYEQYF. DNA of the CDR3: TGTGCCAGCAGTGAAGGGGGCGGTACCCCCTACGAGCAGTACTTC.

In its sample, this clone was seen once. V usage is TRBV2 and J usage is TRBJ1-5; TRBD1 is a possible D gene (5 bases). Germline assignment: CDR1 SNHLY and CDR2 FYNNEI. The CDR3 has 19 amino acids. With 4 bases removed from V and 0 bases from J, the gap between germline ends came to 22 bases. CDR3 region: CASSGDPREGQYSNQPQHF. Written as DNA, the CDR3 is TGTGCCAGCAGTGGAGACCCAAGAGAAGGACAATATAGCAATCAGCCCCAGCATTTT.

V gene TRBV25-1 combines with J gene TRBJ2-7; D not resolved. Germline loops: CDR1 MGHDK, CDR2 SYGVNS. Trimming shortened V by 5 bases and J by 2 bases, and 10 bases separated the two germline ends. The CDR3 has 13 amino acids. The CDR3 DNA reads TGTGCCAGCAGTCCCCACATCGCCTACGAGCAGTACTTC. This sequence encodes CASSPHIAYEQYF.

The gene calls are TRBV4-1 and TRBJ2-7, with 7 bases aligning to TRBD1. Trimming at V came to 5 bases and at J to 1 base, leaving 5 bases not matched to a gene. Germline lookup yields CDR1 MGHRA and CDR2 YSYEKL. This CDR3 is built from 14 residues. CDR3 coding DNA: TGCGCCAGCAGCACTCGACAGGGATCCTACGAGCAGTACTTC. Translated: CASSTRQGSYEQYF.

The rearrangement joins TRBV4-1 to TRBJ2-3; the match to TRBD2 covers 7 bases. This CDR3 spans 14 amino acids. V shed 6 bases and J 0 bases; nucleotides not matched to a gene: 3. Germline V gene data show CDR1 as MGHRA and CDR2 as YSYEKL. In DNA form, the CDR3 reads TGCGCCAGCAGGGTAGCGGGTAGCACAGATACGCAGTATTTT. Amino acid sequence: CASRVAGSTDTQYF.

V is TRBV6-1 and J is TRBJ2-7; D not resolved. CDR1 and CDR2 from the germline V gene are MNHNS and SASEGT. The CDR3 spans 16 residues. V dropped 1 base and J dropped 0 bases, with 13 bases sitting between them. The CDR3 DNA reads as TGTGCCAGCAGTGAAGGGGTAACTGGACCCTCCTACGAGCAGTACTTC. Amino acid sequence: CASSEGVTGPSYEQYF.

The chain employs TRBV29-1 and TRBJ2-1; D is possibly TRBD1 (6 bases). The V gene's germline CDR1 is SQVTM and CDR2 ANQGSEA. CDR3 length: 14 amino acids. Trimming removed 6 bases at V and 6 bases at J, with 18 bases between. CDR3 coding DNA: TGCAGCGTCGGTCCGGGACACCTTTTCAATGAGCAGTTCTTC. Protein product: CSVGPGHLFNEQFF.

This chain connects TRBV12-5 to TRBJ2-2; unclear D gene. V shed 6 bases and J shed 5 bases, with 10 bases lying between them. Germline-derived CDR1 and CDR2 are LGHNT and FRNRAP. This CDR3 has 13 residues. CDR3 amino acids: CASGTDKTGELFF. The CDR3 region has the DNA TGTGCTAGTGGGACCGACAAGACCGGGGAGCTGTTTTTT.

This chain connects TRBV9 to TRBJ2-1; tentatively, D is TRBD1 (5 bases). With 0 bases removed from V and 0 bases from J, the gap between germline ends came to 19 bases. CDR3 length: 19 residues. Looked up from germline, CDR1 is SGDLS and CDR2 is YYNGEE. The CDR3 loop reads CASSVGRQGRSISYNEQFF. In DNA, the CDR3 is TGTGCCAGCAGCGTAGGAAGGCAGGGAAGGAGCATCTCCTACAATGAGCAGTTCTTC.